The rows below give T cell receptor beta chains drawn from one sample of a study of blood T cells in healthy people across ages. TCRdb passed the 5' RACE reads through MiXCR, listing each CDR3 protein once. Of approximately 810,000 distinct CDR3 sequences listed, 36% are singletons. What was sequenced was blood. These receptors originate from a man aged 18 to 29 in good health. Each CDR3 is given with its conserved first and last residue. Size is omitted from some rows. Given values are once, few, many or a class for expanded clones.

clone size: few
J gene: TRBJ1-2
V gene: TRBV12-3/TRBV12-4
CDR3 protein: CASSLSGQEGYTF

clone size: .
J gene: TRBJ1-1
V gene: TRBV12-3/TRBV12-4
CDR3 protein: CASSPRQGVKGDTEAFF

clone size: many
J gene: TRBJ2-7
V gene: TRBV5-1
CDR3 protein: CASSLIVDSHYEQYF

clone size: few
J gene: TRBJ2-7
V gene: TRBV4-3
CDR3 protein: CASTPGRTTNSYNEQYF

clone size: .
J gene: TRBJ2-5
V gene: TRBV21-1
CDR3 protein: CATPDRETQYF

clone size: few
J gene: TRBJ2-5
V gene: TRBV29-1
CDR3 protein: CSVERSREYQETQYF

clone size: once
J gene: TRBJ1-6
V gene: TRBV20-1
CDR3 protein: CSAKHRQTNSPPHF

clone size: .
J gene: TRBJ1-5
V gene: TRBV9
CDR3 protein: CAGSAVDRLNQPQHF

clone size: .
J gene: TRBJ2-2
V gene: TRBV6-5
CDR3 protein: CASSYSKFTGELFF

clone size: few
J gene: TRBJ1-5
V gene: TRBV6-2/TRBV6-3
CDR3 protein: CASSYRAAGSNQPQHF

clone size: .
J gene: TRBJ2-7
V gene: TRBV10-3
CDR3 protein: CTISSGGLEVYEQYF

clone size: few
J gene: TRBJ2-7
V gene: TRBV11-2
CDR3 protein: CASSSGQGAMAHEQYF

clone size: .
J gene: TRBJ1-2
V gene: TRBV12-3/TRBV12-4
CDR3 protein: CASSFAGEGYGYTF

clone size: few
J gene: TRBJ1-4
V gene: TRBV7-2
CDR3 protein: CASSLSGGPGKLFF

clone size: few
J gene: TRBJ2-3
V gene: TRBV20-1
CDR3 protein: CSARTTSGGSDTQYF

clone size: few
J gene: TRBJ1-2
V gene: TRBV28
CDR3 protein: CASTSGGQGNGYTF

clone size: .
J gene: TRBJ2-6
V gene: TRBV3-1
CDR3 protein: CASSPHNSLSGANVLTF

clone size: .
J gene: TRBJ2-2
V gene: TRBV7-9
CDR3 protein: CASSFTGRVNAPPNTGELFF

clone size: .
J gene: TRBJ2-3
V gene: TRBV29-1
CDR3 protein: CSVGAMPTHETQYF

clone size: .
J gene: TRBJ1-2
V gene: TRBV4-1
CDR3 protein: CASSQEGTSGLGCTF

clone size: many
J gene: TRBJ1-2
V gene: TRBV12-3/TRBV12-4
CDR3 protein: CASSLSAGTLPGYTF

clone size: .
J gene: TRBJ2-7
V gene: TRBV28
CDR3 protein: CASSFLRDRANEQYF

clone size: .
J gene: TRBJ1-2
V gene: TRBV4-1
CDR3 protein: CASSQDPTGEGYTF

clone size: few
J gene: .
V gene: TRBV12-3/TRBV12-4
CDR3 protein: CAGRGDNEQYF

clone size: .
J gene: TRBJ2-7
V gene: TRBV20-1
CDR3 protein: CSASREKQYF

clone size: .
J gene: TRBJ1-2
V gene: TRBV4-3
CDR3 protein: CASSPALGVDGYTF

clone size: once
J gene: TRBJ1-1
V gene: TRBV7-2
CDR3 protein: CASRMGGEIFF

clone size: many
J gene: TRBJ2-1
V gene: TRBV12-3/TRBV12-4
CDR3 protein: CASRAGTSGYNEQFF

clone size: few
J gene: TRBJ2-3
V gene: TRBV28
CDR3 protein: CASSLSSPDTQYF

clone size: .
J gene: TRBJ2-3
V gene: TRBV4-2
CDR3 protein: CASSQGFRGGAPDTQYF

clone size: .
J gene: TRBJ1-1
V gene: TRBV14
CDR3 protein: CASSQNNLDTEAFF

clone size: many
J gene: TRBJ2-7
V gene: TRBV9
CDR3 protein: CASSVGRRGDEQYF

clone size: few
J gene: TRBJ2-7
V gene: TRBV9
CDR3 protein: CASSAYPDTSEQYF

clone size: .
J gene: TRBJ2-7
V gene: TRBV4-3
CDR3 protein: CASSKESGPYNEQYF

clone size: many
J gene: TRBJ2-3
V gene: TRBV2
CDR3 protein: CASSGRARADTQYF

clone size: few
J gene: TRBJ1-2
V gene: TRBV11-2
CDR3 protein: CASSLLPSTGSNYGYTF

clone size: .
J gene: TRBJ2-6
V gene: TRBV28
CDR3 protein: CASSSTNSGANVLTF

clone size: few
J gene: TRBJ2-5
V gene: TRBV4-1
CDR3 protein: CASSQVVSHSQETQYF

clone size: many
J gene: TRBJ1-2
V gene: TRBV4-3
CDR3 protein: CASSQDLLGGVGYTF

clone size: many
J gene: TRBJ2-3
V gene: TRBV18
CDR3 protein: CASSETGATDTQYF

clone size: .
J gene: TRBJ2-1
V gene: TRBV5-1
CDR3 protein: CASSFQSPYNEQFF

clone size: few
J gene: TRBJ1-2
V gene: TRBV3-1
CDR3 protein: CASSQPLGGYTF

clone size: .
J gene: TRBJ2-7
V gene: TRBV30
CDR3 protein: CAWSVGTAAGYEQYF

clone size: few
J gene: TRBJ1-2
V gene: TRBV4-3
CDR3 protein: CASSQNQGVGYGYTF

clone size: .
J gene: TRBJ2-5
V gene: TRBV6-4
CDR3 protein: CASSESGQGGETQYF

clone size: .
J gene: TRBJ2-1
V gene: TRBV19
CDR3 protein: CASSTTSGRGKDEQFF

clone size: .
J gene: TRBJ1-5
V gene: TRBV20-1
CDR3 protein: CSAVQGSPNQPQHF

clone size: .
J gene: TRBJ2-4
V gene: TRBV9
CDR3 protein: CASSPGQGGGNIQYF

clone size: few
J gene: TRBJ2-1
V gene: TRBV18
CDR3 protein: CASSPPTAADEQFF

clone size: few
J gene: TRBJ2-3
V gene: TRBV5-1
CDR3 protein: CASSPTDAGDKDTQYF

clone size: many
J gene: TRBJ2-7
V gene: TRBV20-1
CDR3 protein: CSARDSSTYEQYF

clone size: few
J gene: TRBJ1-1
V gene: TRBV6-5
CDR3 protein: CASRPDRGAGAFF

clone size: .
J gene: TRBJ2-7
V gene: TRBV6-5
CDR3 protein: CASTPTGFYNEQYF

clone size: many
J gene: TRBJ2-3
V gene: TRBV4-3
CDR3 protein: CASSQDPSGSTDTQYF

clone size: .
J gene: TRBJ2-6
V gene: TRBV20-1
CDR3 protein: CSAPPGTGANVLTF

clone size: few
J gene: TRBJ2-1
V gene: TRBV5-1
CDR3 protein: CASKVLAGGDYNEQFF

clone size: .
J gene: TRBJ2-3
V gene: TRBV7-2
CDR3 protein: CAIGREDHTDTQYF

clone size: .
J gene: TRBJ2-7
V gene: TRBV5-1
CDR3 protein: CASRLRPGQVDEQYF

clone size: .
J gene: TRBJ2-5
V gene: TRBV7-2
CDR3 protein: CASSLATGAGQETQYF